Below are 12 T cell receptor beta chains sequenced from a single sample in a study of blood T cells in healthy people across ages. Primed by a sample-barcoded 5' primer and a J-beta primer mix, a second PCR proceeded for about 6 to 11 cycles. TCRdb re-called the 5' RACE reads through MiXCR, storing one row per CDR3 protein. The sample shows around 1,000,000 distinct CDR3 sequences, roughly two fifths of them seen only once. Sequencing input: blood. All receptors come from a man aged 18 to 30 in good health.

The chain links TRBV20-1 to TRBJ2-1; 8 positions agree with TRBD1. The V gene end was trimmed by 3 bases and the J gene end by 4 bases; junction bases not matched to a gene: 8. In germline, CDR1 is DFQATT, CDR2 SNEGSKA (reference sequence). The CDR3 totals 15 residues. The CDR3 sequence is CSASPDRGGYNEQFF. CDR3 bases: TGCAGTGCTAGTCCCGACAGGGGAGGTTACAATGAGCAGTTCTTC.

V is TRBV27 and J is TRBJ2-3; 8 bases match TRBD2. Germline lookup yields CDR1 MNHEY and CDR2 SMNVEV (reference sequence). The CDR3 runs to 16 residues. V was clipped by 2 bases and J by 0 bases; unmatched bases: 4. CDR3 amino acids: CASSLNRGGSTDTQYF. The CDR3 bases are TGTGCCAGCAGTTTAAATCGGGGGGGAAGCACAGATACGCAGTATTTT.

V and J are TRBV25-1 and TRBJ2-3; D tentatively fits TRBD1 or TRBD2 (6 bases each). V gave up 3 bases and J gave up 1 base, with 17 bases separating them. Germline loops: CDR1 MGHDK, CDR2 SYGVNS. The CDR3 contains 17 residues. The CDR3 is CASSDFSRGGGTDTQYF. The CDR3 coding sequence is TGTGCCAGCAGTGATTTCTCCAGGGGCGGGGGCACAGATACGCAGTATTTT.

This clonotype was seen a handful of times. This chain uses TRBV6-5 with TRBJ1-2; 9 nucleotides agree with TRBD1. Looked up from germline, CDR1 is MNHEY and CDR2 is SVGAGI. The CDR3 has 13 residues. V shed 7 bases, J shed 7 bases, and the junction held 7 bases outside the gene matches. The CDR3 DNA reads TGTGCCAGCAACCCGGACAGGGGAAGTGGCTACACCTTC. Protein product: CASNPDRGSGYTF.

This clonotype was detected only a few times. V is TRBV20-1 and J is TRBJ2-3, with a weak D call TRBD2 (6 bases). Per germline, CDR1 DFQATT and CDR2 SNEGSKA (reference sequence). Trimming took off 3 bases at V and 0 bases at J, with 10 bases between the two ends. The CDR3 spans 14 residues. CDR3 coding DNA: TGCAGTGCTAGTTTAGCGGTTAGCACAGATACGCAGTATTTT. Encoded protein: CSASLAVSTDTQYF.

The rearrangement joins TRBV20-1 to TRBJ2-5; no definite D call. CDR1 and CDR2 (germline): DFQATT, SNEGSKA (reference sequence). Trimming shortened V by 3 bases and J by 2 bases, and 7 bases separated the two germline ends. The CDR3 contains 12 residues. DNA for the CDR3: TGCAGTGCTAGGGTGTCACAAGAGACCCAGTACTTC. Its translation: CSARVSQETQYF.

This chain connects TRBV29-1 to TRBJ2-7; no clear D gene. Germline V gene sequence: CDR1 SQVTM, CDR2 ANQGSEA. The ends were cut back, 7 bases at V and 0 bases at J, with 13 bases in the middle. This CDR3 region has 13 residues. For the CDR3, the DNA is TGCAGCGCGGCAATAGGAAGCTCCTACGAGCAGTACTTC. Amino acids: CSAAIGSSYEQYF.

At least ten counts were recorded for this clonotype. The chain carries TRBV5-1 and TRBJ2-1, with 8 bases matching TRBD1. With 0 bases clipped from V and 4 bases from J, the junction kept 0 bases outside the gene matches. The CDR3 is made up of 14 amino acids. Germline CDR1 is SGHRS and CDR2 is YFSETQ. CDR3 loop: CASSLGQGYNEQFF. As DNA, the CDR3 is TGCGCCAGCAGCTTGGGACAGGGGTACAATGAGCAGTTCTTC. Supplemented by reference TRBV5-1 and TRBJ2-1, the full variable domain reads KAGVTQTPRYLIKTRGQQVTLSCSPISGHRSVSWYQQTPGQGLQFLFEYFSETQRNKGNFPGRFSGRQFSNSRSEMNVSTLELGDSALYLCASSLGQGYNEQFFGPGTRLTVL.

This clonotype was counted a few times. This chain links TRBV12-3 or TRBV12-4 with TRBJ2-1; D gene ambiguous. The CDR3 is 16 residues long. The V end was cut by 3 bases, the J end by 0 bases, with 12 bases between. In nucleotides, the CDR3 is TGTGCCAGCAGTTTGGCTGATTGGTACTCCTACAATGAGCAGTTCTTC. It specifies CASSLADWYSYNEQFF.

This clonotype turned up a few times. V is TRBV6-1 and J is TRBJ1-2; 8 positions match TRBD1. Germline loops: CDR1 MNHNS, CDR2 SASEGT. Trimming at V came to 7 bases and at J to 6 bases, leaving 7 bases not matched to a gene. This CDR3 has 13 amino acids. The CDR3, as DNA: TGTGCCAGCATTCCGACAGGGGAAAATGGCTACACCTTC. Encoded protein: CASIPTGENGYTF.

This clonotype was detected a few times. The chain has TRBV4-1 and TRBJ1-5, with 7 bases that match TRBD1. This CDR3 contains 16 residues. V lost 2 bases to trimming and J lost 10 bases; unmatched junction nucleotides: 14. The V gene's germline CDR1 is MGHRA and CDR2 YSYEKL. In DNA form, the CDR3 reads TGCGCCAGCAGCCAATCCCAGACAGGGACCCTGTACCCCCAGCATTTT. Protein: CASSQSQTGTLYPQHF.

V usage is TRBV5-1 and J usage is TRBJ2-3; 8 nucleotides align to TRBD2. The CDR3 sequence is 17 residues long. The junction had 6 bases not matched to a gene; V was cut back by 0 bases and J by 0 bases. Germline lookup yields CDR1 SGHRS and CDR2 YFSETQ. CDR3 loop: CASSLEGSGRSTDTQYF. The CDR3 DNA is TGCGCCAGCAGCTTGGAGGGAAGCGGGAGAAGCACAGATACGCAGTATTTT.